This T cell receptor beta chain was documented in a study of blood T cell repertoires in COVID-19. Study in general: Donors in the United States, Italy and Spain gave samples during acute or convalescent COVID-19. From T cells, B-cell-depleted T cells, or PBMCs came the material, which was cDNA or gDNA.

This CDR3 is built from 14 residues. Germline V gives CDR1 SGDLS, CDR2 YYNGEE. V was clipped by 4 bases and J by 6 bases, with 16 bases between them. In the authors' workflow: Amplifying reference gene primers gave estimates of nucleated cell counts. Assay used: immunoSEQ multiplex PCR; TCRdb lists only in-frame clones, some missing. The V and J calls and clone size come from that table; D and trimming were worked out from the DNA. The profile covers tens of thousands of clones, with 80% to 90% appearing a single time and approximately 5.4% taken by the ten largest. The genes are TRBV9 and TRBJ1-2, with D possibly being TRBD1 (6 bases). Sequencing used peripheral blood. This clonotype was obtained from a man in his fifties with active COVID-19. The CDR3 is CASSTGAHRDGYTF. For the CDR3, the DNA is TGTGCCAGCAGCACAGGAGCCCACAGGGATGGCTACACCTTC.